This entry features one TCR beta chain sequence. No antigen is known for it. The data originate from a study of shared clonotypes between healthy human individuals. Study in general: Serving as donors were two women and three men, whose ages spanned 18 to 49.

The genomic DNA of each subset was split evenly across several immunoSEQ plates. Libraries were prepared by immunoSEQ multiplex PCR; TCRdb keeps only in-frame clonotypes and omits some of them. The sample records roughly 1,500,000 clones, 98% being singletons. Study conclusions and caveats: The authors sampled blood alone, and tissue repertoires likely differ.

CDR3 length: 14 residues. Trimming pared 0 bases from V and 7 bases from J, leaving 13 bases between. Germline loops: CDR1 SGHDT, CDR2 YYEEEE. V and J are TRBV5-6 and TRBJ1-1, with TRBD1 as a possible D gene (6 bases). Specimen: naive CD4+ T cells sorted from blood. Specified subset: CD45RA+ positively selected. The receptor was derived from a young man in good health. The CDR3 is CASSLAVRTDEAFF. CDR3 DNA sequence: TGTGCCAGCAGCTTGGCCGTAAGGACAGATGAAGCTTTCTTT.